This T cell receptor (beta chain) was documented in a study of T cells in narcolepsy. Across the whole study: Enrolled donors included narcolepsy type 1 or type 2 patients and healthy controls.

General study findings and limits: No autoreactive T cell clone sequences appeared in some memory CD4+ repertoires. Reportedly, autoreactive clonotypes were serially detected in patients' blood but not controls'.

The method was immunoSEQ multiplex PCR; TCRdb's version includes in-frame clones alone and lacks a portion of them. The sample lists roughly 30,000 clones; around 79% were seen once. In regard to this clone: No antigen is known for it.

Germline V gene lookup returns CDR1 KGHSH and CDR2 LQKENI. Germline trimming cut 4 bases from V and 2 bases from J; bases unmatched to any gene: 3. This CDR3 is 15 amino acids long. V is TRBV18 and J is TRBJ2-5; 11 positions agree with TRBD2. Sequenced: memory (CD45RA-) CD4+ T cells from blood. This sequence was found in a human donor in good health. This CDR3 is CASSQTSGGQETQYF. CDR3 bases: TGTGCCAGCTCACAAACTAGCGGGGGACAAGAGACCCAGTACTTC.